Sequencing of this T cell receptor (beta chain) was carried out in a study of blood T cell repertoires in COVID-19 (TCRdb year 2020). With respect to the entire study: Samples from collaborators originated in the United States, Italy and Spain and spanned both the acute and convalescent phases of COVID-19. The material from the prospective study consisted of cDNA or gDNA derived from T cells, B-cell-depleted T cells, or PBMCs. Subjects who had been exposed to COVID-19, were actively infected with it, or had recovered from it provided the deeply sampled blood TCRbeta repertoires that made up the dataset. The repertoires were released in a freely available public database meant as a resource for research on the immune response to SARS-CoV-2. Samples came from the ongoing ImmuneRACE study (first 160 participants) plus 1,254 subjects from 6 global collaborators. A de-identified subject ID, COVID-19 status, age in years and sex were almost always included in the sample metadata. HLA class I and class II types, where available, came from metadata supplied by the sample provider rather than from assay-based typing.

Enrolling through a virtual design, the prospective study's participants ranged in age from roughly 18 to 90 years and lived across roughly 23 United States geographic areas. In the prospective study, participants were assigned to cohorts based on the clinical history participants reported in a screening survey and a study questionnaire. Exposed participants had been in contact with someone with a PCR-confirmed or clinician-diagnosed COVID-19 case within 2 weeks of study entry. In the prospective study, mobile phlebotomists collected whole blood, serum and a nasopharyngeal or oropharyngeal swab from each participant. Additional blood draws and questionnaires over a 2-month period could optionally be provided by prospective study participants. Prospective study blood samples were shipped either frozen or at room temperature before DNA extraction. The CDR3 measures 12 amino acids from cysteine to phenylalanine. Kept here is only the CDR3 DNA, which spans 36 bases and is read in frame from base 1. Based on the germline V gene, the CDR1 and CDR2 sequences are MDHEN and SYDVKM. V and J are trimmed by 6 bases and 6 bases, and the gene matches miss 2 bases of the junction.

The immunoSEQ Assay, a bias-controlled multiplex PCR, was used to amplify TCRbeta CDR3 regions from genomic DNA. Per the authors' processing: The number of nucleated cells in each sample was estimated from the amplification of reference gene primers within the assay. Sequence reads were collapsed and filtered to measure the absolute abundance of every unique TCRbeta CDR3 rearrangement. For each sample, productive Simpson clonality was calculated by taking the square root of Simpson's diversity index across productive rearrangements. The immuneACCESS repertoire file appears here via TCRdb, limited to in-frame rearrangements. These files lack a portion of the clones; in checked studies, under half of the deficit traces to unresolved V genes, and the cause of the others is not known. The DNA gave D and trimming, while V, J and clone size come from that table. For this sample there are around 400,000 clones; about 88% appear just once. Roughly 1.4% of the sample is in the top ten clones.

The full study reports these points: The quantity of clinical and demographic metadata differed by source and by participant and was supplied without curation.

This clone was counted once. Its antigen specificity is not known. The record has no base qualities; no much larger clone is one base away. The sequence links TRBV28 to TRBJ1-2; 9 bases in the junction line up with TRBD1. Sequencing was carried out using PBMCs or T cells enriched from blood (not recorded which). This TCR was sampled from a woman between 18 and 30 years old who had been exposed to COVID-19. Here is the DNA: TGTGCCAGCAGAGGACAGGGGAATGGCTACACCTTC. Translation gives CASRGQGNGYTF.